This T cell receptor beta chain comes out of a study of long-term antiretroviral therapy in people with HIV. Findings and caveats of the study: Patients on ART gained diversity, which nonetheless stayed below transplant donor controls.

Germline V lookup: CDR1 SGHAT, CDR2 FQNNGV. The CDR3 has 14 residues. Trimming took 2 bases from V and 5 from J, leaving 12 bases between them. In the case of this clone: What it binds is unknown.

This was the immunoSEQ v3.0 assay at survey level. The assay was immunoSEQ multiplex PCR, and TCRdb's table has in-frame clones only and misses some. The data show roughly 25,000 clones, about four fifths seen once. The TCR sequence derives from a man aged 25 to 45 with HIV. The chain recombines TRBV11-2 with TRBJ1-1; D unresolved. The source was unsorted PBMCs, collected 0.7 years before starting antiretroviral therapy. CDR3 protein: CASSLTPERTEAFF. The CDR3 DNA reads as TGTGCCAGCAGCTTAACTCCGGAAAGGACTGAAGCTTTCTTT.